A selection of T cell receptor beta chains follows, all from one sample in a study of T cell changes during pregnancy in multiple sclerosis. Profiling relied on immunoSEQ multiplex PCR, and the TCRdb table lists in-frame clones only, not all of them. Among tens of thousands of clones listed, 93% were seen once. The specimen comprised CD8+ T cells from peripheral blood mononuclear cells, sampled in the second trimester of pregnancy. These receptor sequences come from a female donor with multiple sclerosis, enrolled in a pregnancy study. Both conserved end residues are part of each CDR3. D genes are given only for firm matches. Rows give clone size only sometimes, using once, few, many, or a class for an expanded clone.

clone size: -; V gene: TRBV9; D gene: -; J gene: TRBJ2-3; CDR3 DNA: TGTGCCAGCAGCGTAGGTGGTAGCGGTTACACAGATACGCAGTATTTT; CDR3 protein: CASSVGGSGYTDTQYF
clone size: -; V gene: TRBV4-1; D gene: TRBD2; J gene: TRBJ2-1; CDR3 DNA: TGCGCCAGCAGCGAGGGACTAGCGAACTACAATGAGCAGTTCTTC; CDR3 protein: CASSEGLANYNEQFF
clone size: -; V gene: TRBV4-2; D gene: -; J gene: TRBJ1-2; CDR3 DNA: TGTGCCAGCAGCCAAGATAAGTGGTCAGACTATGGCTACACCTTC; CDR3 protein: CASSQDKWSDYGYTF
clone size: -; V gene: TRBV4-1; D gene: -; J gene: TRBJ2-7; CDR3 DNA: TGCGCCAGCAGTGGAGGGGACGAGCAGTACTTC; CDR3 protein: CASSGGDEQYF
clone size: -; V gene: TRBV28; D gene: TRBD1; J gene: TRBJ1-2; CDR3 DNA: TGTGCCAGCAGTTTACCTGCTCGACAGGGACCTAACTATGGCTACACCTTC; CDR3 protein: CASSLPARQGPNYGYTF
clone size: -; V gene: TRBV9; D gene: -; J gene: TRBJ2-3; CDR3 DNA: TGTGCCAGCAGCGAGGAGGCTCCAGATACGCAGTATTTT; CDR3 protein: CASSEEAPDTQYF
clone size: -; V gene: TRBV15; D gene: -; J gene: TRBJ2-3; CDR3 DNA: TGTGCCACGGGGACATCTAGCACAGATACGCAGTATTTT; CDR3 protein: CATGTSSTDTQYF
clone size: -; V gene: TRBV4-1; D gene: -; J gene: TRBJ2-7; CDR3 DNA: TGCGCCAGCAGCCAAGTACAGGGAGTCTACGAGCAGTACTTC; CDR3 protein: CASSQVQGVYEQYF
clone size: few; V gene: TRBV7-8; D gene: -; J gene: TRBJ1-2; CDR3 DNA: TGTGCCAGCAGCTTACTAATCCAGGGAGGGGATGGCTACACCTTC; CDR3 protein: CASSLLIQGGDGYTF
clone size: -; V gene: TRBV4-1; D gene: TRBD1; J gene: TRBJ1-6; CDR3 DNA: TGCGCCAGCAGCCAAGTCTCGGCAGGGGGCTTTAGTTCACCCCTCCACTTT; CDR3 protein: CASSQVSAGGFSSPLHF
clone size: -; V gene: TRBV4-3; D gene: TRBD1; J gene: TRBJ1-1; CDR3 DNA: TGCGCCAGCAGCCAGGGGCGGACAGGACCTGAAGCTTTCTTT; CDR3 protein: CASSQGRTGPEAFF
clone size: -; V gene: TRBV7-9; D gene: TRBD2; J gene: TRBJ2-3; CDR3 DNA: TGTGCCAGCAGCTACGGTAGCGGGTTGCGTGATACGCAGTATTTT; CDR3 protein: CASSYGSGLRDTQYF
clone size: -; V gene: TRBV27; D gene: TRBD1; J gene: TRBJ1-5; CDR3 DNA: TGTGCCAGCAGTGGACAGGGGGCGAGCAATCAGCCCCAGCATTTT; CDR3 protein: CASSGQGASNQPQHF
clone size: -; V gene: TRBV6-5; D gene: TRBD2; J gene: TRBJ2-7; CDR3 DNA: TGTGCCAGCAGTTACGGGACTAGCGGGTACGAGCAGTACTTC; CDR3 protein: CASSYGTSGYEQYF
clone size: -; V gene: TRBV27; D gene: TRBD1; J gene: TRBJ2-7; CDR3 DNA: TGTGCCAGCAGTCCCACAGGGGGAGGCTACGAGCAGTACTTC; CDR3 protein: CASSPTGGGYEQYF
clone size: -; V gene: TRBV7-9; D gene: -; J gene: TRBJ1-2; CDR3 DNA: TGTGCCAGCAGCTCTAACGGCTACACCTTC; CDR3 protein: CASSSNGYTF
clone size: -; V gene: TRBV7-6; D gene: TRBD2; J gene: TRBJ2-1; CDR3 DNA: TGTGCCAGCAACCCTAGCGGTAACAATGAGCAGTTCTTC; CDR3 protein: CASNPSGNNEQFF
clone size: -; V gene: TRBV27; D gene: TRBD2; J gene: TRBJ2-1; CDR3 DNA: TGTGCCAGCACCCGAGGCGGGGGGGGCTACAATGAGCAGTTCTTC; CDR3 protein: CASTRGGGGYNEQFF
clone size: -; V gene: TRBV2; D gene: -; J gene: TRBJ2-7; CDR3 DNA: TGTGCCAGCTTAGATAGGGGCCCGGCCCTATACGAGCAGTACTTC; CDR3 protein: CASLDRGPALYEQYF
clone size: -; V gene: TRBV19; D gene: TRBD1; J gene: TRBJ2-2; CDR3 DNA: TGTGCCAGCTGGACAGGCGGGGAGCTGTTTTTT; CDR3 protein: CASWTGGELFF
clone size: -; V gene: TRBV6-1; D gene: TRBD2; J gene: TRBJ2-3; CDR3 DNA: TGTGCCAGCAGCAAAGGCGCCTTAGCGGGGACGGCGTATTTT; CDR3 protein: CASSKGALAGTAYF
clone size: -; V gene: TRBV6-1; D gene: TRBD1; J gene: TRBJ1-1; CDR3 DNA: TGTGCCAGCAGTTTGGACAGGGGGAACACTGAAGCTTTCTTT; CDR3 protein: CASSLDRGNTEAFF
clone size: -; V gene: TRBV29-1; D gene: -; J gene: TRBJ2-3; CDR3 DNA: TGCAGCGGTTCTATACAGGGAATGCAGTATTTT; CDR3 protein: CSGSIQGMQYF
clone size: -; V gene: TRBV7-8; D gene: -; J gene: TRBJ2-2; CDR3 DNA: TGTGCCAGCAGCTTAGTCCGGGGGAACACCGGGGAGCTGTTTTTT; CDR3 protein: CASSLVRGNTGELFF
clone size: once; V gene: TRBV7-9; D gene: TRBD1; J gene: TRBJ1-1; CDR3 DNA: TGTGCCAGCAGCTGGACCCCGGGACAGGGGGCCATGAACACTGAAGCTTTCTTT; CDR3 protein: CASSWTPGQGAMNTEAFF
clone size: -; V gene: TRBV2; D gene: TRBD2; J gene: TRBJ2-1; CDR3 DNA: TGTGCTGGGGCAGCGGGGACTAGTCTCAATGAGCAGTTCTTC; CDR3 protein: CAGAAGTSLNEQFF
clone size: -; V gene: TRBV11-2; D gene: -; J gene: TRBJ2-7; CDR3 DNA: TGTGCCAGCAGCTTCGGACAGAGCTACGAGCAGTACTTC; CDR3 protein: CASSFGQSYEQYF
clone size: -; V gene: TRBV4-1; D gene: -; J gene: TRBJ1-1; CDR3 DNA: TGCGCCAGCAGCCAATCCGGGTCCACTGAAGCTTTCTTT; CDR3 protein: CASSQSGSTEAFF
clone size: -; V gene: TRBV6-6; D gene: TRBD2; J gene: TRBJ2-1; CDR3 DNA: TGTGCCAGCAGTTACCCTGGACTAGCGGGAGCCTATGAGCAGTTCTTC; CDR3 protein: CASSYPGLAGAYEQFF
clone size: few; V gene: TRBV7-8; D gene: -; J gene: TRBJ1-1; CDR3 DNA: TGTGCCAGCAAACTGGACAATTGGAACACTGAAGCTTTCTTT; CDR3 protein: CASKLDNWNTEAFF
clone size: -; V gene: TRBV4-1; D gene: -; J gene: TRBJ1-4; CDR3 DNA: TGCGCCAGCAGCCAAGACCCTGGGGGGGGTCTGATGGGGAGACTGTTTTTT; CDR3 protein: CASSQDPGGGLMGRLFF
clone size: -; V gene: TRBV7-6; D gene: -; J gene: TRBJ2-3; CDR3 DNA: TGTGCCAGCAGCTTAGGGGCAGGGTTTGCAGATACGCAGTATTTT; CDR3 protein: CASSLGAGFADTQYF
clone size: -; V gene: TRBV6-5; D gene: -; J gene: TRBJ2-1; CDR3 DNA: TGTGCCAGCGGGGGGGCCCTCGGAAATGAGCAGTTCTTC; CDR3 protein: CASGGALGNEQFF
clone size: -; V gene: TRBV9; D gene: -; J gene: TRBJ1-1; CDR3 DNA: TGTGCCAGCAGCCCCCGAGGGAGAGACAACACTGAAGCTTTCTTT; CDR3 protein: CASSPRGRDNTEAFF
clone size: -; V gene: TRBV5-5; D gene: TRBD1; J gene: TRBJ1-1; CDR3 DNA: TGTGCCAGCAGCTTGGAGCAGGGGGCGGGCACTGAAGCTTTCTTT; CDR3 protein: CASSLEQGAGTEAFF
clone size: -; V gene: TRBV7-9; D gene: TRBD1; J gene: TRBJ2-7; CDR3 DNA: TGTGCCAGCAGCCCCCGACAGGGGCAAAACTACGAGCAGTACTTC; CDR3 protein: CASSPRQGQNYEQYF
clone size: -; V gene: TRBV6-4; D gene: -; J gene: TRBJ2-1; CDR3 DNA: TGTGCCAGCAGTGCGGACGGGGTGGTATATGAGCAGTTCTTC; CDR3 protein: CASSADGVVYEQFF
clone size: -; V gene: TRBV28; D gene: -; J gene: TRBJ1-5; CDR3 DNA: TGTGCCAGTAAAGTATTGAGTGTCTATCAGCCCCAGCATTTT; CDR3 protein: CASKVLSVYQPQHF
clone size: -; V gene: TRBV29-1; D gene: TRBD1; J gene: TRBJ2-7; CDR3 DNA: TGCAGCGTTGAAGGGACTGACAGGGGCATCTACGAGCAGTACTTC; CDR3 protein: CSVEGTDRGIYEQYF
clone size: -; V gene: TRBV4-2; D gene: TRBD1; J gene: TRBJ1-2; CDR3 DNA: TGTGCCAGCAGCCAATCGACAGGGGACTATGGCTACACCTTC; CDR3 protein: CASSQSTGDYGYTF
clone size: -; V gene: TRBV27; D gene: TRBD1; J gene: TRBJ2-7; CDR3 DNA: TGTGCCAGCAACGGGGGACTGGGACAGGGGACACACGAGCAGTACTTC; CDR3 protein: CASNGGLGQGTHEQYF
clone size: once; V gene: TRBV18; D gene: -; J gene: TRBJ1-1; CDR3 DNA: TGTGCCAGCTCACCATCAGCAGGGGCAGACAAAGAAGCTTTCTTT; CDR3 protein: CASSPSAGADKEAFF
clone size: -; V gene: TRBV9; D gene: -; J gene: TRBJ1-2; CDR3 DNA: TGTGCCAGCAGCTTCCGGGGGGACAACTATGGCTACACCTTC; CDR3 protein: CASSFRGDNYGYTF
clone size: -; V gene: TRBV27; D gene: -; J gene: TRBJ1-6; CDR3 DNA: TGTGCCAGCAGAAAAGGGTCTGGGGGCGCGAATTCACCCCTCCACTTT; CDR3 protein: CASRKGSGGANSPLHF
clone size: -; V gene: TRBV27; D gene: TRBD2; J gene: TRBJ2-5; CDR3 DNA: TGTGCCAGCAGTCTAGCGGGGGTGGGGTCGACCCAGTACTTC; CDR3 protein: CASSLAGVGSTQYF
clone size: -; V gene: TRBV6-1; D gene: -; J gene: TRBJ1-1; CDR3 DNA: TGTGCCAGCGGTAAGGGGGCTTTCTTT; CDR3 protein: CASGKGAFF
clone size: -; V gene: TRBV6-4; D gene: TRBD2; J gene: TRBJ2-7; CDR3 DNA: TGTGCCAGCAGTGACGGACTAGCGGGGGAGCAGTACTTC; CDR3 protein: CASSDGLAGEQYF
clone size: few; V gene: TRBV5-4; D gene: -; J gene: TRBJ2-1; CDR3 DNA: TGTGCCAGCAGCTCCTCGGACAACCTCAATGAGCAGTTCTTC; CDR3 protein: CASSSSDNLNEQFF
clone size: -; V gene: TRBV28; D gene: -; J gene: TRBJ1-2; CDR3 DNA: TGTGCCAGCAGTCATCCAAAACAGAATTCCTATGGCTACACCTTC; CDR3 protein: CASSHPKQNSYGYTF